This TCR beta chain derives from a study of blood T cell repertoires in COVID-19. Study background: From the United States, Italy and Spain came samples of acute and convalescent COVID-19. From T cells, B-cell-depleted T cells, or PBMCs came the material, which was cDNA or gDNA.

The authors' processing: Estimates of nucleated cell counts were drawn from the amplification of reference gene primers. Profiling relied on immunoSEQ multiplex PCR, and the TCRdb table lists in-frame clones only, not all of them. The V and J calls and the clone size are those of that table, but D and trimming were determined from the DNA. Of tens of thousands of clones listed, around 85% are singletons. The V end was cut by 3 bases, the J end by 0 bases, with 11 bases between. Per the germline V gene, CDR1 is MGHRA and CDR2 is YSYEKL. The CDR3 contains 15 residues. This clone was detected only once. Sequencing was performed on peripheral blood. The sequence was obtained from a human donor in a cohort sampled during active COVID-19. The rearrangement uses TRBV4-1 and TRBJ1-2, with D perhaps TRBD1 (6 bases). CDR3 loop: CASSQNTGSNYGYTF. DNA of the CDR3: TGCGCCAGCAGCCAGAACACAGGGTCTAACTATGGCTACACCTTC.